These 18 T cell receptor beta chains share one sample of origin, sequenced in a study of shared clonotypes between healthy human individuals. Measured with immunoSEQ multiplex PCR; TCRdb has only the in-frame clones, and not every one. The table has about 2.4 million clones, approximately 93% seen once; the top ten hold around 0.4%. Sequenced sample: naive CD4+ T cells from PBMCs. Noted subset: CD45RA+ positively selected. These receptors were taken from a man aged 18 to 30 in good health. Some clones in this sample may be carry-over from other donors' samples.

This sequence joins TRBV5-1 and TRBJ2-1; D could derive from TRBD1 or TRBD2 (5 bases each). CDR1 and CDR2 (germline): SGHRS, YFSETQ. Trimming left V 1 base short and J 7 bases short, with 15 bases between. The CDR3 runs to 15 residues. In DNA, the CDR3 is TGCGCCAGCAGCTTGTACGGGGCCCCGGGGAATGAGCAGTTCTTC. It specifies CASSLYGAPGNEQFF.

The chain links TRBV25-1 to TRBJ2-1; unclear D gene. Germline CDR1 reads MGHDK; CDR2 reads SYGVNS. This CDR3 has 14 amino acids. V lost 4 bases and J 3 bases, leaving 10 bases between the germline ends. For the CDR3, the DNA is TGTGCCAGCAGTGGGCAGAAGGACTACAATGAGCAGTTCTTC. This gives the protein CASSGQKDYNEQFF. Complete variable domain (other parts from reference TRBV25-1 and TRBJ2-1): EADIYQTPRYLVIGTGKKITLECSQTMGHDKMYWYQQDPGMELHLIHYSYGVNSTEKGDLSSESTVSRIRTEHFPLTLESARPSHTSQYLCASSGQKDYNEQFFGPGTRLTVL.

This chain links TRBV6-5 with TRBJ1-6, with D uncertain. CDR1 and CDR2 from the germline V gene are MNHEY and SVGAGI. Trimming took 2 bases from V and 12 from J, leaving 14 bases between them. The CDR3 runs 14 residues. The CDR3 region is CASSYRPQREPLHF. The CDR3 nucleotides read TGTGCCAGCAGTTACAGGCCCCAACGGGAACCCCTCCACTTT.

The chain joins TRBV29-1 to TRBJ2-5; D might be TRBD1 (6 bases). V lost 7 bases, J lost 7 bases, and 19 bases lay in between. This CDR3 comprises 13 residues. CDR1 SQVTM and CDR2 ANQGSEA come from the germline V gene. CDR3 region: CSGGPGVAGTQYF. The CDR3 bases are TGCAGCGGTGGCCCAGGGGTAGCTGGGACCCAGTACTTC.

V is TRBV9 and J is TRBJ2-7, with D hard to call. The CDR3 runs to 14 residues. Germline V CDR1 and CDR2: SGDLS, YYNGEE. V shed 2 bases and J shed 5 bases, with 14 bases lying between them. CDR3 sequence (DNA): TGTGCCAGCAGCGTCCGCCCCTGGGTCAACGAGCAGTACTTC. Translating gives CASSVRPWVNEQYF.

For the CDR3, the DNA is TGTGCCAGCAGCCCGGGAGGAGGAAGAGCCTACGAGCAGTACTTC. Amino acid sequence: CASSPGGGRAYEQYF. The rearrangement links TRBV11-1 to TRBJ2-7; 7 bases map to TRBD2. The CDR3 loop spans 15 amino acids. After removal of 5 bases from V and 2 bases from J, the junction contained 9 bases not matched to a gene. Germline lookup yields CDR1 SGHAT and CDR2 FQDESV (reference sequence).

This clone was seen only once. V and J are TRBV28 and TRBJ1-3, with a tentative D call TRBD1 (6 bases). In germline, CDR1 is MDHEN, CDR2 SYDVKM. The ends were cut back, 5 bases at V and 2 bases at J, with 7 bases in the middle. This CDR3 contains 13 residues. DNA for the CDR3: TGTGCCAGCAGTGGGGGCGCTGGAAACACCATATATTTT. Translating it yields CASSGGAGNTIYF.

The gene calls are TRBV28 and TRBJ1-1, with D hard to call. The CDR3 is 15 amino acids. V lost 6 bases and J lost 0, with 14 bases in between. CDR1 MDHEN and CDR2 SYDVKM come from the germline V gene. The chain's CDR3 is CASSPPPALNTEAFF. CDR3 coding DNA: TGTGCCAGCAGCCCTCCGCCCGCCTTGAACACTGAAGCTTTCTTT.

CDR3 region: CASSRTQGINHQPQHF. In DNA form, the CDR3 reads TGTGCCAGCAGCCGAACACAGGGAATCAACCATCAGCCCCAGCATTTT. The chain carries TRBV7-9 and TRBJ1-5; D may be TRBD1 (6 bases). Between the trimmed V and J ends, which lost 5 bases and 5 bases, there was a span of 19 bases. Looked up from germline, CDR1 is SEHNR and CDR2 is FQNEAQ (reference sequence). The CDR3 extends over 16 amino acids.

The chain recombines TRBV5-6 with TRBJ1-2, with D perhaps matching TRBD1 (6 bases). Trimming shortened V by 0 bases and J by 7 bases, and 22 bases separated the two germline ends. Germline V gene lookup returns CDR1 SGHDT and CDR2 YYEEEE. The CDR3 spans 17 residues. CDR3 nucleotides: TGTGCCAGCAGCTTGGTGGGACAAGACCCTACACTCTCTGGCTACACCTTC. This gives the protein CASSLVGQDPTLSGYTF.

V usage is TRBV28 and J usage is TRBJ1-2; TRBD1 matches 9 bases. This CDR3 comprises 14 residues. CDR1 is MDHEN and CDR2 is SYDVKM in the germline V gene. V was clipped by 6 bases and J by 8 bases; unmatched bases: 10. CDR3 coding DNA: TGTGCCAGCAGCCTCACAGGGGGCACGCAGGGCTACACCTTC. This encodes CASSLTGGTQGYTF.

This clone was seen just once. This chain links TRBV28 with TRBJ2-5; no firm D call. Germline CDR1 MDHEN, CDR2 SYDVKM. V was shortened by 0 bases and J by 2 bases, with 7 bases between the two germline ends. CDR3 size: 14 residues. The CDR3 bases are TGTGCCAGCAGTTTATGGGACGGGCAAGAGACCCAGTACTTC. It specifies CASSLWDGQETQYF.

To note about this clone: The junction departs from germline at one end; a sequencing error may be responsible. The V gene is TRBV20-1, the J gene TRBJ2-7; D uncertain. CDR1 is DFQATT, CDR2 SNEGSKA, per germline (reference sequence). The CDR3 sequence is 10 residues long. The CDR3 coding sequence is TGCAGTGCATACGCCCGTCAGCAATACTTC. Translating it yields CSAYARQQYF.

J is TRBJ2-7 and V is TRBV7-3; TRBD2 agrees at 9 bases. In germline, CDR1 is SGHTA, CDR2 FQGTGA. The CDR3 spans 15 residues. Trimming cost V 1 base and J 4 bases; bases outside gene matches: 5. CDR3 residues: CASSLSVSGSYEQYF. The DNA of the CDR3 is TGTGCCAGCAGCTTAAGCGTTAGCGGGAGTTACGAGCAGTACTTC.

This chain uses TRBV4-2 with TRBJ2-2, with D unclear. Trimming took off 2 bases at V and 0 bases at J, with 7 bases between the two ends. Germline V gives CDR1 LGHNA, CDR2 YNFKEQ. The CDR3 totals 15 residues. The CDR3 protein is CASSQTTTNTGELFF. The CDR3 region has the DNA TGTGCCAGCAGCCAAACGACAACGAACACCGGGGAGCTGTTTTTT.

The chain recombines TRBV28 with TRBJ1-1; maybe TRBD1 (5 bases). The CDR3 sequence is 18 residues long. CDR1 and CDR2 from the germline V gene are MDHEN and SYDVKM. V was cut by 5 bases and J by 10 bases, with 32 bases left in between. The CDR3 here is CASSPGGSAPSAIRGAFF. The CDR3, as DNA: TGTGCCAGCAGTCCGGGAGGATCCGCACCTTCGGCCATAAGGGGAGCTTTCTTT.

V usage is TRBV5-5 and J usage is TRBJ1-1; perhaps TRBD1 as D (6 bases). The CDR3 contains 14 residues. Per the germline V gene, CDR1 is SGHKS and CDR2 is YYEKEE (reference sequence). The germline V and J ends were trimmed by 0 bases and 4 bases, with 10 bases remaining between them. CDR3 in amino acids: CASSLAEGGTEAFF. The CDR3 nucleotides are TGTGCCAGCAGCTTGGCCGAAGGGGGCACTGAAGCTTTCTTT.

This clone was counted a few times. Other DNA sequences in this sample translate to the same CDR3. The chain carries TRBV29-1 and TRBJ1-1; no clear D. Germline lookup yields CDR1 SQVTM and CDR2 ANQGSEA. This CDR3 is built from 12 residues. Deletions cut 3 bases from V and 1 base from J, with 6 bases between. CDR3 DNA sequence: TGCAGCGTTGAGGCGGGGAACACTGAAGCTTTCTTT. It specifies CSVEAGNTEAFF.